A selection of T cell receptor beta chains follows, all from one sample in a study of blood T cell repertoires in COVID-19. Method: immunoSEQ multiplex PCR; TCRdb's copy keeps in-frame clones and lacks some. The sample carries 250,000 to 300,000 clones, about 90% recorded once. What was sequenced was PBMCs or T cells enriched from blood (not recorded which). All receptors come from a woman aged 55-70 years who had recovered from COVID-19. The CDR3 runs from the conserved cysteine through the conserved F or W. D genes are given only for firm matches. Clone size is shown for a subset of rows, as once, few, many or a class of expanded clone.

>TRBD1|-|TRBJ2-5|TRBV7-7
TGTGCTAGCAGCTCCTCACACCACAGGGGTGAGACCCAGTACTTC
CASSSSHHRGETQYF
>TRBD1|once|TRBJ1-1|TRBV9
TGTGCCAGCAGCGAATTTTTGGACAGGGGGTGGAACACTGAAGCTTTCTTT
CASSEFLDRGWNTEAFF
>TRBD1|-|TRBJ2-5|TRBV5-1
TGCGCCAGCAGGTTGGGGACAGGGCATCAAGAGACCCAGTACTTC
CASRLGTGHQETQYF
>-|-|TRBJ2-2|TRBV2
TGTGCCGGAGGGGTAACCGGGGAGCTGTTTTTT
CAGGVTGELFF
>-|-|TRBJ1-1|TRBV30
TGTGCCTGGAGTGAAGTCGGGACTGAAGCTTTCTTT
CAWSEVGTEAFF
>-|-|TRBJ2-1|TRBV7-6
TGTGCCAGCAGCTTAGCGCCTTACAGACGTGAGGGCATGGGCTACAATGAGCAGTTCTTC
CASSLAPYRREGMGYNEQFF
>-|-|TRBJ1-1|TRBV30
TGTGCCTGGAGTTTGTGGCAGGGCAACACTGAAGCTTTCTTT
CAWSLWQGNTEAFF
>-|-|TRBJ1-4|TRBV10-2
TGCGCCAGCAGTGAAGTGCACAGCCGTGAAAAACTGTTTTTT
CASSEVHSREKLFF
>-|-|TRBJ2-7|TRBV9
TGTGCCAGCAGCGTAACGGGTGGGTACGAGCAGTACTTC
CASSVTGGYEQYF
>-|-|TRBJ2-1|TRBV15
TGTGCCACCAGCAGAGTAGACAGGCTAACCGCCTACAATGAGCAGTTCTTC
CATSRVDRLTAYNEQFF
>-|-|TRBJ2-2|TRBV5-1
TGCGCCAGCAGCTTGGGTACGGGGGTGAGCACCGGGGAGCTGTTTTTT
CASSLGTGVSTGELFF
>TRBD1|once|TRBJ2-2|TRBV2
TGTGCCAGCACCGAAGACAGGGCTCCGAACACCGGGGAGCTGTTTTTT
CASTEDRAPNTGELFF
>-|-|TRBJ1-1|TRBV12-3/TRBV12-4
TGTGCCAGCAGTTTAGCTTATACTCCTGAAGCTTTCTTT
CASSLAYTPEAFF
>-|once|TRBJ1-1|TRBV28
TGTGCCAGCAGTTGGCCTATCCTTAGCGCTGAAGCTTTCTTT
CASSWPILSAEAFF
>-|-|TRBJ1-5|TRBV5-1
TGCGCCAGCAGCCCACGAAAGGCGGTAGTCAGGGGCGTCGGGCGCCCGGGCAATCAGCCCCAGCATTTT
CASSPRKAVVRGVGRPGNQPQHF
>TRBD2|-|TRBJ2-1|TRBV7-6
TGTGCCAGCAGCGGTAGCGGGGGAACCTACAATGAGCAGTTCTTC
CASSGSGGTYNEQFF
>-|-|TRBJ1-2|TRBV14
TGTGCCAGCAGCCAAGTCCCAGGGGAGAACTATGGCTACACCTTC
CASSQVPGENYGYTF
>TRBD1|-|TRBJ2-1|TRBV28
TGTGCCAGCATGGGACAGGACCCTATATGGCAGTTCTTC
CASMGQDPIWQFF
>-|-|TRBJ2-1|TRBV19
TGTGCCAGTAGTCCATGGCAGGCCTCCTACAATGAGCAGTTCTTC
CASSPWQASYNEQFF
>-|-|TRBJ2-7|TRBV11-2
TGTGCCAGCAGCCAAGGACTAAACACCTACGAGCAGTACTTC
CASSQGLNTYEQYF
>-|few|TRBJ1-2|TRBV1
TGCACCAGCAAACAGGGGATTATCTATGGCTACACCTTC
CTSKQGIIYGYTF
>TRBD2|-|TRBJ2-3|TRBV5-6
TGTGCCAGCTGGGCGGCTAGCGGGAGTGTTGATACGCAGTATTTT
CASWAASGSVDTQYF
>-|-|TRBJ2-2|TRBV3-1/TRBV3-2
TGTGCCAGTTTGCCGGCAGGGAACACCGGGGAGCTGTTTTTT
CASLPAGNTGELFF
>-|once|TRBJ2-5|TRBV11-2
TGTGCCAGCAGCTTAAACCCAGGGTTGTCTAACTTC
CASSLNPGLSNF
>-|once|TRBJ1-1|TRBV10-3
TGTGCCATCAATAGGCAGGAGAACACTGAAGCTTTCTTT
CAINRQENTEAFF
>-|-|TRBJ2-1|TRBV9
TGTGCCAGCAGCGGGTCACCTAGCTCCTACAATGAGCAGTTCTTC
CASSGSPSSYNEQFF
>-|-|TRBJ1-3|TRBV4-1
TGCGCCAGCAGCCAAGATAGCAGTACTGGAAACACCATATATTTT
CASSQDSSTGNTIYF
>-|-|TRBJ2-5|TRBV9
TGTGCCAGCAGCGTACCAGACACACGAGAGACCCAGTACTTC
CASSVPDTRETQYF
>-|-|TRBJ1-1|TRBV2
TGTGCCAGCAACCCGAGGGCCTGGGGAAGCACTGAAGCTTTCTTT
CASNPRAWGSTEAFF
>TRBD2|-|TRBJ2-5|TRBV6-2/TRBV6-3
TGTGCCAGCAGTAGGACTAGCGGGATTTTTAACAGGGAGACCCAGTACTTC
CASSRTSGIFNRETQYF
>-|once|TRBJ1-1|TRBV7-2
TGTGCCAGCAGCCTGGAAGGGGGTACGTGGGAAGCTTTCTTT
CASSLEGGTWEAFF
>TRBD1|-|TRBJ1-2|TRBV12-3/TRBV12-4
TGTGCCAGCAGCCTTGGACAGGGAGCAGGCTACACCTTC
CASSLGQGAGYTF
>-|-|TRBJ2-5|TRBV27
TGTGCCAGCACCTCCGCCTCGCGCTTCCCCGGGGAGACCCAGTACTTC
CASTSASRFPGETQYF
>TRBD1|-|TRBJ1-5|TRBV10-2
TGCGCCAGCAGTGAGTCGCCTCAGAGGACAGGGGTTGACAATCAGCCCCAGCATTTT
CASSESPQRTGVDNQPQHF
>TRBD2|-|TRBJ2-3|TRBV5-4
TGTGCCAGCAGCTTGAGCTTAGGCGGGGGGTCAGATACGCAGTATTTT
CASSLSLGGGSDTQYF
>TRBD2|-|TRBJ2-7|TRBV7-9
TGTGCCAGCACCCGGAGGGCTAGCGGGAGCGACGAGCAGTACTTC
CASTRRASGSDEQYF
>TRBD1|-|TRBJ2-1|TRBV7-2
TGTGCCAGCAGCCCGGACAGGGTTACAAACAATGAGCAGTTCTTC
CASSPDRVTNNEQFF
>-|-|TRBJ1-3|TRBV21-1
TGTGCCAGCAGCAAACTGCAGTTATTCGGGTCGGGTGGAAACACCATATATTTT
CASSKLQLFGSGGNTIYF
>-|-|TRBJ2-2|TRBV5-1
TGCGCCAGCAGCTTGGGACACAGGGTAGGAGGGGAGCTGTTTTTT
CASSLGHRVGGELFF
>-|-|TRBJ1-5|TRBV4-2
TGTGCCAGCAGCGGCGAAACAGGGAATACGGATCAGCCCCAGCATTTT
CASSGETGNTDQPQHF
>TRBD1|-|TRBJ1-6|TRBV28
TGTGCCAGCAGTTTCGACCCTCTTTACAAACAGGGGGCTAGCTCACCCCTCCACTTT
CASSFDPLYKQGASSPLHF
>TRBD2|-|TRBJ2-1|TRBV24-1
TGTGCCACCAGTGATGCTAGCGGGAGTGGAAATGAGCAGTTCTTC
CATSDASGSGNEQFF